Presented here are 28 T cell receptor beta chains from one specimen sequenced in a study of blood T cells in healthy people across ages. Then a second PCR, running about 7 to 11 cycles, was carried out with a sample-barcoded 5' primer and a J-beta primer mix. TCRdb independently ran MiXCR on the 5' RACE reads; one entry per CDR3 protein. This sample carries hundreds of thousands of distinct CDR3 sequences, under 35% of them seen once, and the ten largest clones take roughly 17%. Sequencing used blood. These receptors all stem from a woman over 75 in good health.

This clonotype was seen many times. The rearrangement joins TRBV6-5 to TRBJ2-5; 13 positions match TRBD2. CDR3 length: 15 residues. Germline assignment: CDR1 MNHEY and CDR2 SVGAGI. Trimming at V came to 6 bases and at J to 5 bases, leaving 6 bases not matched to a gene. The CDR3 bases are TGTGCCAGCAGAAACGGACTAGCGGGGGTGGAGACCCAGTACTTC. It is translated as CASRNGLAGVETQYF.

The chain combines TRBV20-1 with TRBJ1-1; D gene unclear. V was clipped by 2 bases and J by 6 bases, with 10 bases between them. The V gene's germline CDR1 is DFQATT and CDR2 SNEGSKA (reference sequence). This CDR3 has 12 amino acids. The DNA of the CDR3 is TGCAGTGCTAGAATGGGGTTTGCTGAAGCTTTCTTT. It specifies CSARMGFAEAFF.

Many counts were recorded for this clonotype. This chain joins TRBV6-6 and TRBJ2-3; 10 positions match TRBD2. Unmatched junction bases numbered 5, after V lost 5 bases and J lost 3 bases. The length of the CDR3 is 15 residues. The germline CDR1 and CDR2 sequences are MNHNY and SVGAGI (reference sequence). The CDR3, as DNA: TGTGCCAGCAGTCCGGTAGCGGGGGGAACAGATACGCAGTATTTT. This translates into CASSPVAGGTDTQYF.

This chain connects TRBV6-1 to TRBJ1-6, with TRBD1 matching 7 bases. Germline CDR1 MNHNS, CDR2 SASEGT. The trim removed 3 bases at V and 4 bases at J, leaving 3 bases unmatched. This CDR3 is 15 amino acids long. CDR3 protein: CASSDLQGYNSPLHF. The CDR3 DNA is TGTGCCAGCAGTGATTTACAGGGGTATAATTCACCCCTCCACTTT.

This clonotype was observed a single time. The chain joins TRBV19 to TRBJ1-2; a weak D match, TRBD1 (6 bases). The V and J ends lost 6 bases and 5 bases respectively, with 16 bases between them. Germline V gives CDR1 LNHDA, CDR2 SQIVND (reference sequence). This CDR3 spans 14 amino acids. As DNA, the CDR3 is TGTGCCAGTAGCCCGAAACGACAGGCGTATGGCTACACCTTC. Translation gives CASSPKRQAYGYTF.

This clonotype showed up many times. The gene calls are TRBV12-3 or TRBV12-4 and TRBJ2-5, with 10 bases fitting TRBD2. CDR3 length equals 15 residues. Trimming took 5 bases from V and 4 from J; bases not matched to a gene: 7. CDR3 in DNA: TGTGCCAGCAGTGGGGGACTAGCGATCGGAGAGACCCAGTACTTC. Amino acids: CASSGGLAIGETQYF.

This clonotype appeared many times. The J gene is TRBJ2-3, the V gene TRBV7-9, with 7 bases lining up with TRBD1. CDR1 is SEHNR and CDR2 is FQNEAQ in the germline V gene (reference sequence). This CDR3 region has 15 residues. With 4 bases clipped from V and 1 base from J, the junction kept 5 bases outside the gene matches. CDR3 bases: TGTGCCAGCAGCTCTATTGACAGGGGCACAGATACGCAGTATTTT. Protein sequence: CASSSIDRGTDTQYF.

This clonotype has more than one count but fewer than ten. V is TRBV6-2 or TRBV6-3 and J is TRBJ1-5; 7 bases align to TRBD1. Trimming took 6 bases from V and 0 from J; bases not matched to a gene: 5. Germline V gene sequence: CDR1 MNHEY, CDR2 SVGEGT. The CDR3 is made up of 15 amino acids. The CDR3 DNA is TGTGCCAGCAGCTCGACAGGGAATAGCAATCAGCCCCAGCATTTT. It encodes CASSSTGNSNQPQHF.

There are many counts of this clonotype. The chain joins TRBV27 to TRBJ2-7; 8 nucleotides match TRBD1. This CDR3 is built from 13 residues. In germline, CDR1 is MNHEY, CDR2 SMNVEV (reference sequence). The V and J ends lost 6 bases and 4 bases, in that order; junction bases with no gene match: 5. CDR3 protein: CASRQGARYEQYF. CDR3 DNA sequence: TGTGCCAGCAGGCAGGGGGCGCGGTACGAGCAGTACTTC.

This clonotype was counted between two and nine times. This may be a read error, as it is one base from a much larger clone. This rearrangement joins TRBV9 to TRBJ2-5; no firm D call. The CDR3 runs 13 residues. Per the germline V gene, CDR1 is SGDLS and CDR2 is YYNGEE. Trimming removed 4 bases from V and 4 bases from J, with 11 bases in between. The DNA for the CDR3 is TGTGCCAGCAGCCTCCCCCTTGGAGAGACCCAGTACTTC. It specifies CASSLPLGETQYF. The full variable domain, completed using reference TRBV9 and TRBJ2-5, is DSGVTQTPKHLITATGQRVTLRCSPRSGDLSVYWYQQSLDQGLQFLIQYYNGEERAKGNILERFSAQQFPDLHSELNLSSLELGDSALYFCASSLPLGETQYFGPGTRLLVL.

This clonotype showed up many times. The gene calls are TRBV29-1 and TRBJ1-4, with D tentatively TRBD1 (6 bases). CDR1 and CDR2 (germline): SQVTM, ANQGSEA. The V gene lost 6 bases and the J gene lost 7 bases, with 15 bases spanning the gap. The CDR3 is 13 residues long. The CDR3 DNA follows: TGCAGCGTAGGGCAGGGGAGGTTTGAAAAACTGTTTTTT. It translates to CSVGQGRFEKLFF.

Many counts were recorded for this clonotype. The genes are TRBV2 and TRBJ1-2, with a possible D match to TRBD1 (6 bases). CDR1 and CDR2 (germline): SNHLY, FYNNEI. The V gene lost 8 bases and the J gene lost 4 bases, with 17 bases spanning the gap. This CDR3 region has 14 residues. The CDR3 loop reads CASLQGPFPYGYTF. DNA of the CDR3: TGTGCCAGCCTACAGGGACCTTTCCCCTATGGCTACACCTTC.

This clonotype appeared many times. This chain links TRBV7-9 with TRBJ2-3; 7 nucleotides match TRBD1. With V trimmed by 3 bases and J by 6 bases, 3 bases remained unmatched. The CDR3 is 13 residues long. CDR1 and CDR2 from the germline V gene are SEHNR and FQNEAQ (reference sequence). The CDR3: CASSFRDSDTQYF. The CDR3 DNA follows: TGTGCCAGCAGCTTCCGGGACAGTGATACGCAGTATTTT.

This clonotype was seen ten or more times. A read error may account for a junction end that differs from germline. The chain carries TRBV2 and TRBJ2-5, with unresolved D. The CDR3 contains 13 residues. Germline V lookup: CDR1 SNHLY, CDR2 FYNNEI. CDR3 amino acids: CASSQTYQETQYF. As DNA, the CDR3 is TGCGCCAGCAGCCAAACGTACCAAGAGACCCAGTACTTC.

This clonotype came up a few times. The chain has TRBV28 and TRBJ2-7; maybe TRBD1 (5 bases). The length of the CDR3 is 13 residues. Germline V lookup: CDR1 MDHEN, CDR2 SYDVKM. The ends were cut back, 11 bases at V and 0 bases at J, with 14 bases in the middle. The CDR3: CAAGDSSSYEQYF. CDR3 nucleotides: TGTGCCGCTGGAGACAGTAGCTCCTACGAGCAGTACTTC. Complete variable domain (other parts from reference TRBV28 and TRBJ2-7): DVKVTQSSRYLVKRTGEKVFLECVQDMDHENMFWYRQDPGLGLRLIYFSYDVKMKEKGDIPEGYSVSREKKERFSLILESASTNQTSMYLCAAGDSSSYEQYFGPGTRLTVT.

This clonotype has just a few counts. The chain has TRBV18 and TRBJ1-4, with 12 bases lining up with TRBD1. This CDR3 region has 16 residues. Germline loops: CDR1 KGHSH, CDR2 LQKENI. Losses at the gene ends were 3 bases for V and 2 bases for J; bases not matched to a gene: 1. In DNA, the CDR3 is TGTGCCAGCTCACCGGGACAGGGGGCGACTAATGAAAAACTGTTTTTT. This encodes CASSPGQGATNEKLFF.

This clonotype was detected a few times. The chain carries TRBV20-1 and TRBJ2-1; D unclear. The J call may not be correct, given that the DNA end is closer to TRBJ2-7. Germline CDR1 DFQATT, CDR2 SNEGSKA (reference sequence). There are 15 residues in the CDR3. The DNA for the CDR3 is TGCAGCCCCTTTGGGCTTCTGAGCTCCTACAATGAGCAGTACTTC. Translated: CSPFGLLSSYNEQYF.

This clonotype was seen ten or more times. The CDR3 protein is CASSLVLGNIQYF. DNA for the CDR3: TGTGCCAGCAGCTTAGTTCTGGGGAACATTCAGTACTTC. V is TRBV7-2 and J is TRBJ2-4; D is ambiguous. This CDR3 is 13 amino acids long. V dropped 1 base and J dropped 7 bases, with 8 bases sitting between them. Germline CDR1 reads SGHTA; CDR2 reads FQGNSA.

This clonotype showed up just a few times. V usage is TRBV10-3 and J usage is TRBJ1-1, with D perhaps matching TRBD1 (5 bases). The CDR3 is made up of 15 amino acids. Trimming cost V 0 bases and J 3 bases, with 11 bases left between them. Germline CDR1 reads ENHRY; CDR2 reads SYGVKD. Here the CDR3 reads CAISESPGLDTEAFF. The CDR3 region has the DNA TGTGCCATCAGTGAGTCGCCAGGGCTGGACACTGAAGCTTTCTTT.

The chain's CDR3 is CASSSPLRGVYGYTF. CDR3 bases: TGTGCCAGCAGTTCCCCCCTACGGGGCGTTTATGGCTACACCTTC. The V call is TRBV27, the J call TRBJ1-2; possibly TRBD1 for D (5 bases). The CDR3 consists of 15 residues. Per the germline V gene, CDR1 is MNHEY and CDR2 is SMNVEV (reference sequence). Trimming took 4 bases from V and 5 from J, leaving 17 bases between them.

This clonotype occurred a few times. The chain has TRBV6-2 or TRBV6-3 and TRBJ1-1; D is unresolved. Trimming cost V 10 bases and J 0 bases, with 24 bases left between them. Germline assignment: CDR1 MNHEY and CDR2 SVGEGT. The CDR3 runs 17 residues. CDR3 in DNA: TGTGCCACCAGGACTCGCAGGCCTTCGGGTTTGAACACTGAAGCTTTCTTT. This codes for CATRTRRPSGLNTEAFF.

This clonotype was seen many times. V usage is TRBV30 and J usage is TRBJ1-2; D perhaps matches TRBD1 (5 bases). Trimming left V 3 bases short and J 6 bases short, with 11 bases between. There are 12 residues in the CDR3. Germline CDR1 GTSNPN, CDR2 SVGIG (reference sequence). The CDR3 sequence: CAWSSMGDGYTF. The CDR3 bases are TGTGCCTGGAGCTCGATGGGGGATGGCTACACCTTC.

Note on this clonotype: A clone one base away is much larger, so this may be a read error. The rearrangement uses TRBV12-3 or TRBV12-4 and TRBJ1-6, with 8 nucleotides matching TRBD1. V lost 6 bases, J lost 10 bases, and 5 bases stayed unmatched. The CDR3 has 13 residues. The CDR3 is CASSTDRASPLHF. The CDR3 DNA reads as TGTGCCAGCAGCACGGACAGGGCCTCACCCCTCCACTTT.

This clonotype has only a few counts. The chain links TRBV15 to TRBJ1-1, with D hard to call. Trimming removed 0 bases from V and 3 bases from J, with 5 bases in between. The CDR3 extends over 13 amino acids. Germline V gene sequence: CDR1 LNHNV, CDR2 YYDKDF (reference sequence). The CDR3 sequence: CATSRDWDTEAFF. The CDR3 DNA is TGTGCCACCAGCAGAGATTGGGACACTGAAGCTTTCTTT. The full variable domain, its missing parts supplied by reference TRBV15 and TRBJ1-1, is DAMVIQNPRYQVTQFGKPVTLSCSQTLNHNVMYWYQQKSSQAPKLLFHYYDKDFNNEADTPDNFQSRRPNTSFCFLDIRSPGLGDTAMYLCATSRDWDTEAFFGQGTRLTVV.

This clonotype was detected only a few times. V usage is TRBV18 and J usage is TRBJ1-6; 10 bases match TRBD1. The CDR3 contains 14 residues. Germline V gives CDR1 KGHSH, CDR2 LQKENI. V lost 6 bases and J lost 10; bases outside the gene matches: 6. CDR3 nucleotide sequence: TGTGCCAGCTCTCCCGGGACAGGGGAATCACCCCTCCACTTT. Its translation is CASSPGTGESPLHF.

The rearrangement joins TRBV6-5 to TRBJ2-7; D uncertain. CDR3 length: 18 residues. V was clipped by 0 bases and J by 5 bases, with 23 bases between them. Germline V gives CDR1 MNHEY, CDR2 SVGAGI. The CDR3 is CASSYSRFRAGRTDEQYF. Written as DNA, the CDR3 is TGTGCCAGCAGTTACTCGAGGTTTCGCGCCGGACGTACGGACGAGCAGTACTTC.

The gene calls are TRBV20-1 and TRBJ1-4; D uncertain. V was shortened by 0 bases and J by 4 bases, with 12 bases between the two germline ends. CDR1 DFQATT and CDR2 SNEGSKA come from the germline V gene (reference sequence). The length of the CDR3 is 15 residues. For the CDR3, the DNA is TGCAGTGCTAGAGATTGGCAGGCTTATAATGAAAAACTGTTTTTT. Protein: CSARDWQAYNEKLFF.

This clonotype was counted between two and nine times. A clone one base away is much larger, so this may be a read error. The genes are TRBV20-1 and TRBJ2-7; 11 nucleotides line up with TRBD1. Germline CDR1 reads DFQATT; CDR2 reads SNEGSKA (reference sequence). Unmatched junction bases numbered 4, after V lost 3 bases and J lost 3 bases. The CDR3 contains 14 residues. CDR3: CSARPGQGVYEQYF. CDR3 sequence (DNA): TGCAGTGCTAGGCCGGGACAGGGGGTCTACGAGCAGTACTTC.